This T cell receptor beta chain was captured in a study of T cell responses to AZD1222 COVID-19 vaccine. Produced via immunoSEQ multiplex PCR; TCRdb's table is partial and in-frame only. In the table there are roughly 100,000 clones, about 88% of which are singletons. Study outcomes and limitations: The peak T cell response came first, and repertoires were sampled only after it. An increase in Spike-specific TCR breadth and depth was observed after two AZD1222 doses.

A remark on this clone: The antigen is undetermined.

The CDR3 length is 13 residues. Per the germline V gene, CDR1 is MNHEY and CDR2 is SVGAGI. The trim removed 5 bases at V and 6 bases at J, leaving 2 bases unmatched. This clonotype originated in an adult who received the AZD1222 COVID-19 vaccine. Sequencing was performed on peripheral blood, taken 28 days after the second AZD1222 dose. The chain is built from TRBV6-5 and TRBJ1-5; 9 bases align to TRBD1. CDR3 bases: TGTGCCAGCAGTCCGACAGGGGGTCAGCCCCAGCATTTT. Its protein product is CASSPTGGQPQHF.